Listed here are 27 T cell receptor beta chains from one sample, sequenced in a study of blood T cell repertoires in COVID-19. Some clones are missing from TCRdb's copy, which holds only in-frame ones; the method was immunoSEQ multiplex PCR. Of 120,000 or so clones detected, roughly three quarters appear once; the ten largest clones hold 7.9%. Sample: peripheral blood. The receptors originated from a human donor in a cohort sampled during active COVID-19.

Only a few counts were recorded for this clone. The V and J genes are TRBV5-4 and TRBJ1-4; D unclear. Trimming took 0 bases from V and 6 from J, leaving 6 bases between them. The germline V gene encodes CDR1 SGHNT and CDR2 YYREEE (reference sequence). CDR3 length equals 13 residues. The CDR3 protein is CASSLEPDEKLFF. In nucleotides, the CDR3 is TGTGCCAGCAGCTTGGAGCCGGATGAAAAACTGTTTTTT.

Note on this clone: One end of the junction does not line up with germline, which may come from a read error. The chain is built from TRBV19 and TRBJ1-2; no firm D call. The CDR3 has 11 amino acids. Looked up from germline, CDR1 is LNHDA and CDR2 is SQIVND (reference sequence). The CDR3 bases are TGTGCCAGTAGTGTAGGACGGCGGTGCGCCTTC. Translated, it gives CASSVGRRCAF.

The rearrangement links TRBV30 to TRBJ1-4; D unclear. This CDR3 region has 17 residues. V was trimmed by 5 bases and J by 0 bases, leaving 19 bases between them. Germline V gives CDR1 GTSNPN, CDR2 SVGIG (reference sequence). The CDR3 nucleotides are TGTGCCTGGCTCCCGGGGAGGGCGCTGGCAACTAATGAAAAACTGTTTTTT. Its protein product is CAWLPGRALATNEKLFF.

J is TRBJ2-7 and V is TRBV5-6; 9 bases align to TRBD2. Germline loops: CDR1 SGHDT, CDR2 YYEEEE. This CDR3 has 15 amino acids. The V gene end was trimmed by 0 bases and the J gene end by 5 bases; junction bases not matched to a gene: 6. DNA for the CDR3: TGTGCCAGCAGCTTGGTACTAGCGGGTATGAACGAGCAGTACTTC. Protein: CASSLVLAGMNEQYF. The full variable domain, rest sourced from reference TRBV5-6 and TRBJ2-7, is DAGVTQSPTHLIKTRGQQVTLRCSPKSGHDTVSWYQQALGQGPQFIFQYYEEEERQRGNFPDRFSGHQFPNYSSELNVNALLLGDSALYLCASSLVLAGMNEQYFGPGTRLTVT.

This chain uses TRBV28 with TRBJ2-7; D possibly corresponds to TRBD1 (6 bases). Germline V gives CDR1 MDHEN, CDR2 SYDVKM. This CDR3 has 13 amino acids. V lost 1 base and J 4 bases, leaving 8 bases between the germline ends. The CDR3 region has the DNA TGTGCCAGCAGTTTATTCAGGGGATACGAGCAGTACTTC. It codes for CASSLFRGYEQYF.

This clone was detected a few times. The chain links TRBV30 to TRBJ2-7; D perhaps matches TRBD1 (5 bases). Germline loops: CDR1 GTSNPN, CDR2 SVGIG (reference sequence). The CDR3 runs 13 residues. The V and J ends lost 6 bases and 6 bases respectively, with 18 bases between them. The CDR3 region is CACTSEIGAEQYF. In nucleotides, the CDR3 is TGTGCCTGTACGTCGGAGATAGGGGCCGAGCAGTACTTC. The full variable domain, its missing parts supplied by reference TRBV30 and TRBJ2-7, is SQTIHQWPATLVQPVGSPLSLECTVEGTSNPNLYWYRQAAGRGLQLLFYSVGIGQISSEVPQNLSASRPQDRQFILSSKKLLLSDSGFYLCACTSEIGAEQYFGPGTRLTVT.

This clone has a single count. V is TRBV5-4 and J is TRBJ2-7; D may be TRBD2 (5 bases). Trimming took off 1 base at V and 6 bases at J, with 11 bases between the two ends. CDR1 is SGHNT and CDR2 is YYREEE in the germline V gene (reference sequence). The CDR3 contains 13 residues. The CDR3 sequence: CASSLLATGEQYF. The CDR3 DNA is TGTGCCAGCAGCTTGCTAGCCACCGGCGAGCAGTACTTC.

V and J are TRBV19 and TRBJ1-1; 8 bases map to TRBD1. The germline gives CDR1 LNHDA, CDR2 SQIVND (reference sequence). The CDR3 totals 13 residues. V lost 8 bases, J lost 3 bases, and 5 bases stayed unmatched. As DNA, the CDR3 is TGTGCCAGTCGACAGGGGCAAGACACTGAAGCTTTCTTT. Amino acids: CASRQGQDTEAFF. Based on the CDR3 plus reference TRBV19 and TRBJ1-1, the full variable domain is DGGITQSPKYLFRKEGQNVTLSCEQNLNHDAMYWYRQDPGQGLRLIYYSQIVNDFQKGDIAEGYSVSREKKESFPLTVTSAQKNPTAFYLCASRQGQDTEAFFGQGTRLTVV.

The chain uses TRBV7-9 and TRBJ1-5, with 8 bases identical to TRBD1. With 5 bases clipped from V and 5 bases from J, the junction kept 11 bases outside the gene matches. The CDR3 runs 16 residues. The germline V gene has CDR1 SEHNR and CDR2 FQNEAQ (reference sequence). The CDR3 region has the DNA TGTGCCAGCAGCCCCGGGACAGGCGGAGCGGATCAGCCCCAGCATTTT. This translates into CASSPGTGGADQPQHF.

V and J are TRBV7-6 and TRBJ2-1; 8 bases match TRBD2. The ends lost 1 base at V and 1 base at J; junction bases unmatched: 3. Germline V gene sequence: CDR1 SGHVS, CDR2 FNYEAQ. CDR3 size: 16 residues. The CDR3 coding sequence is TGTGCCAGCAGCTTAGGGCGGGAGGTGTCCTACAATGAGCAGTTCTTC. The encoded protein is CASSLGREVSYNEQFF.

The chain employs TRBV5-6 and TRBJ1-2, with 7 bases lining up with TRBD1. The germline V gene encodes CDR1 SGHDT and CDR2 YYEEEE. Trimming took 2 bases from V and 4 from J; bases not matched to a gene: 8. The CDR3 has 15 amino acids. In nucleotides, the CDR3 is TGTGCCAGCAGCTTCATTAGGGGGCTGGCCTATGGCTACACCTTC. Protein: CASSFIRGLAYGYTF.

The sample holds a few counts of this clone. The chain carries TRBV5-1 and TRBJ1-2, with TRBD1 identical over 7 bases. From germline, CDR1 is SGHRS and CDR2 YFSETQ. The length of the CDR3 is 14 residues. The J segment lost 4 bases and the V segment lost 2 bases, leaving 5 bases of the junction unmatched. CDR3 residues: CASSLKGASYGYTF. For the CDR3, the DNA is TGCGCCAGCAGCTTAAAGGGGGCGTCCTATGGCTACACCTTC.

This chain connects TRBV5-4 to TRBJ1-1; the match to TRBD1 covers 10 bases. Losses at the gene ends were 4 bases for V and 4 bases for J; bases not matched to a gene: 7. Per germline, CDR1 SGHNT and CDR2 YYREEE (reference sequence). CDR3 length: 15 amino acids. The DNA of the CDR3 is TGTGCCAGCAGCCCCGACAGGGGGCTTGGCACTGAAGCTTTCTTT. Protein sequence: CASSPDRGLGTEAFF. The full variable domain, rest sourced from reference TRBV5-4 and TRBJ1-1, is ETGVTQSPTHLIKTRGQQVTLRCSSQSGHNTVSWYQQALGQGPQFIFQYYREEENGRGNFPPRFSGLQFPNYSSELNVNALELDDSALYLCASSPDRGLGTEAFFGQGTRLTVV.

This clone turned up a few times. This rearrangement joins TRBV5-1 to TRBJ2-3; 7 positions match TRBD2. After removal of 4 bases from V and 3 bases from J, the junction contained 14 bases not matched to a gene. In germline, CDR1 is SGHRS, CDR2 YFSETQ. This CDR3 has 17 residues. The CDR3, as DNA: TGCGCCAGCAGCCCTTGGAATAGCCTAGCGGTGACAGATACGCAGTATTTT. It specifies CASSPWNSLAVTDTQYF.

The V call is TRBV29-1, the J call TRBJ2-7; D may be TRBD1 (6 bases). V shed 5 bases and J shed 3 bases, with 8 bases lying between them. Germline V gene lookup returns CDR1 SQVTM and CDR2 ANQGSEA. CDR3 length equals 11 residues. CDR3 residues: CSVRDNYEQYF. The CDR3 DNA follows: TGCAGCGTTCGGGACAACTACGAGCAGTACTTC.

V gene TRBV30 combines with J gene TRBJ1-4; D is uncertain. Trimming took off 8 bases at V and 5 bases at J, with 15 bases between the two ends. The germline gives CDR1 GTSNPN, CDR2 SVGIG (reference sequence). The CDR3 extends over 13 amino acids. In DNA, the CDR3 is TGTGCCATCGTCACGCGCGCGAATGAAAAACTGTTTTTT. It translates to CAIVTRANEKLFF.

The sample holds a few counts of this clone. The chain employs TRBV28 and TRBJ1-5, with no clear D. The CDR3 spans 14 residues. Trimming removed 5 bases at V and 2 bases at J, with 10 bases between. The germline CDR1 and CDR2 sequences are MDHEN and SYDVKM. The CDR3 DNA sequence: TGTGCCAGCAGTCTACGCCAAGGCAATCAGCCCCAGCATTTT. Amino acid sequence: CASSLRQGNQPQHF.

The rearrangement links TRBV11-2 to TRBJ2-3, with TRBD2 identical over 7 bases. V trimming: 2 bases; J trimming: 1 base; junction bases outside the gene matches: 3. CDR3 length equals 15 residues. CDR1 is SGHAT, CDR2 FQNNGV, per germline. CDR3 DNA sequence: TGTGCCAGCAGCTTACAGCGGGGCCGCACAGATACGCAGTATTTT. Translating it yields CASSLQRGRTDTQYF.

The gene calls are TRBV6-4 and TRBJ1-6, with 7 positions matching TRBD1. The CDR3 sequence is 13 residues long. The germline V gene has CDR1 MRHNA and CDR2 SNTAGT. V gave up 8 bases and J gave up 7 bases; unmatched junction bases: 5. CDR3 sequence: CASGQGENSPLHF. CDR3 DNA sequence: TGTGCCAGCGGCCAGGGGGAGAATTCACCCCTCCACTTT.

In this sample, this clone turned up many times. The rearrangement uses TRBV15 and TRBJ1-1; no clear D. This CDR3 contains 14 residues. Germline CDR1 and CDR2: LNHNV and YYDKDF (reference sequence). V was clipped by 0 bases and J by 2 bases, with 7 bases between them. The CDR3 here is CATSRDRGNTEAFF. The CDR3 DNA is TGTGCCACCAGCAGAGATCGCGGAAACACTGAAGCTTTCTTT.

This rearrangement joins TRBV28 to TRBJ2-7, with TRBD1 matching 7 bases. The CDR3 length is 14 residues. Germline assignment: CDR1 MDHEN and CDR2 SYDVKM. J gave up 4 bases and V 2 bases, and 5 bases lay outside the gene matches. In DNA form, the CDR3 reads TGTGCCAGCAGTTTAGCGACAGGGCGGTACGAGCAGTACTTC. It encodes CASSLATGRYEQYF.

The chain combines TRBV7-8 with TRBJ1-4; 10 positions agree with TRBD1. Germline V gene data show CDR1 as SGHVS and CDR2 as FQNEAQ. V dropped 5 bases and J dropped 6; count of bases not matched to a gene: 6. CDR3 size: 15 residues. The CDR3 bases are TGTGCCAGCAGCATGACAGGGGGCTTGCATGAAAAACTGTTTTTT. Translated: CASSMTGGLHEKLFF.

The chain links TRBV7-8 to TRBJ2-7; 7 bases are shared with TRBD2. Germline V gene data show CDR1 as SGHVS and CDR2 as FQNEAQ. Trimming at V came to 2 bases and at J to 4 bases, leaving 11 bases not matched to a gene. The CDR3 is 16 amino acids. DNA for the CDR3: TGTGCCAGCAGCTTACTTGGTCCGACCGGGGGGTACGAGCAGTACTTC. Its protein is CASSLLGPTGGYEQYF.

V gene TRBV7-9 combines with J gene TRBJ1-6; 9 nucleotides line up with TRBD1. The germline CDR1 and CDR2 sequences are SEHNR and FQNEAQ (reference sequence). This CDR3 is built from 16 residues. V shed 5 bases and J 7 bases; nucleotides not matched to a gene: 9. The chain's CDR3 is CASSPTGTGLNSPLHF. Written as DNA, the CDR3 is TGTGCCAGCAGCCCGACCGGGACAGGGTTGAATTCACCCCTCCACTTT.

This chain links TRBV6-5 with TRBJ2-7; D is possibly TRBD2 (6 bases). This CDR3 contains 15 residues. CDR1 MNHEY and CDR2 SVGAGI come from the germline V gene. Trimming stripped 8 bases from V and 7 bases from J, with 24 bases between. In DNA, the CDR3 is TGTGCCAGCCGACGCGGGATCCTACATCCGGGTGAGCAGTACTTC. Amino acids: CASRRGILHPGEQYF.

The genes are TRBV18 and TRBJ1-2, with D tentatively TRBD1 (6 bases). CDR1 is KGHSH, CDR2 LQKENI, per germline. V was trimmed by 0 bases and J by 5 bases, leaving 22 bases between them. This CDR3 contains 18 residues. CDR3 nucleotides: TGTGCCAGCTCACCACCGGATTACAGGGCCAGCTTTTCTTATGGCTACACCTTC. Amino acid sequence: CASSPPDYRASFSYGYTF. The full variable domain, with the rest looked up from reference TRBV18 and TRBJ1-2, is NAGVMQNPRHLVRRRGQEARLRCSPMKGHSHVYWYRQLPEEGLKFMVYLQKENIIDESGMPKERFSAEFPKEGPSILRIQQVVRGDSAAYFCASSPPDYRASFSYGYTFGSGTRLTVV.

Concerning this clone: A read error may produce the germline difference seen at one junction end. The chain joins TRBV14 to TRBJ1-2; D might be TRBD1 (6 bases). Germline lookup yields CDR1 SGHDN and CDR2 FVKESK. This CDR3 region has 13 residues. The DNA for the CDR3 is TGTGCCAGCAGCCAAGATGTCTCAGGGGCCCTCGCCTTC. Protein: CASSQDVSGALAF.